This is a list of T cell receptor beta chains from one sample in a study of control samples from healthy donors and cancer patients. Assay used: immunoSEQ multiplex PCR; TCRdb lists only in-frame clones, some missing. The repertoire consists of under 80,000 clones, with 93% occurring once and the leading ten covering around 1.3%. The source material was PBMCs. Receptors were obtained from a woman aged 40 to 49 with lung cancer. CDR3s include the opening cysteine and the closing phenylalanine or tryptophan. D genes are given only for firm matches.

d_gene: .; v_gene: TRBV2; j_gene: TRBJ1-6; CDR3aa: CASRDGRNSPLHF
d_gene: TRBD1; v_gene: TRBV9; j_gene: TRBJ2-7; CDR3aa: CASSATKTGAFQDEQYF
d_gene: TRBD2; v_gene: TRBV11-2; j_gene: TRBJ2-1; CDR3aa: CASSSLAGGLNEQFF
d_gene: TRBD1; v_gene: TRBV9; j_gene: TRBJ2-2; CDR3aa: CASSVAGTGSSKDTGELFF
d_gene: TRBD1; v_gene: TRBV7-9; j_gene: TRBJ1-3; CDR3aa: CASSLAGQLRGNTIYF
d_gene: TRBD1; v_gene: TRBV27; j_gene: TRBJ2-7; CDR3aa: CASSTGQGRGYEQYF
d_gene: .; v_gene: TRBV5-1; j_gene: TRBJ2-7; CDR3aa: CASSLAKGFEQYF
d_gene: .; v_gene: TRBV7-9; j_gene: TRBJ2-1; CDR3aa: CASSPGQGSISYNEQFF
d_gene: .; v_gene: TRBV19; j_gene: TRBJ2-7; CDR3aa: CASSAGQNYEQYF
d_gene: .; v_gene: TRBV30; j_gene: TRBJ1-4; CDR3aa: CAWKQGLGLFF
d_gene: .; v_gene: TRBV4-1; j_gene: TRBJ1-1; CDR3aa: CASSQEEADEAFF